This TCR beta chain was observed in a study of blood T cell repertoires in COVID-19. At the level of the study: Some COVID-19 samples were acute and others convalescent; all came from the United States, Italy and Spain. PBMCs, B-cell-depleted T cells, or T cells provided the cDNA or gDNA that made up the material.

Measured with immunoSEQ multiplex PCR; TCRdb has only the in-frame clones, and not every one. This sample has approximately 86,000 clones, with 89% found just once. This CDR3 is built from 14 residues. Trimming shortened V by 1 base and J by 3 bases, and 8 bases separated the two germline ends. Germline lookup yields CDR1 LNHDA and CDR2 SQIVND (reference sequence). The source of this sequence is a man aged 50 or older with acute or convalescent COVID-19. Sequenced: peripheral blood. The rearrangement uses TRBV19 and TRBJ2-3; D is perhaps TRBD1 (6 bases). CDR3 sequence reads: CASSIGQVTDTQYF. The DNA for the CDR3 is TGTGCCAGTAGTATAGGACAGGTAACAGATACGCAGTATTTT.